This entry features one T cell receptor beta chain sequence. Its target is unknown. These data are taken from a study of blood T cells in healthy people across ages. Regarding the study as a whole: Greater diversity and more naive CD4+ cells were seen in long-lived donors than in aged donors. Since the PBMCs were unsorted, naive and antigen-experienced cells could not be conclusively compared.

With a J-beta primer mix and a sample-barcoded 5' primer, a second PCR ran about 6 to 11 cycles. TCRdb used MiXCR to reprocess the 5' RACE reads, holding one entry per CDR3 protein. In the table there are some 1.6 million distinct CDR3 sequences, 30% to 40% of which are singletons. The CDR3 runs to 14 residues. V was shortened by 4 bases and J by 1 base, with 10 bases between the two germline ends. The sequence was obtained from a woman younger than 45 in good health. Sequences were obtained from blood. This chain joins TRBV12-3 or TRBV12-4 and TRBJ1-1; D perhaps matches TRBD1 (6 bases). CDR3 region: CASSSGQTNTEAFF. Here the CDR3 DNA reads TGTGCCAGCAGTTCCGGACAGACGAACACTGAAGCTTTCTTT.